This entry lists 25 T cell receptor beta chains sequenced from one sample in a study of radiotherapy plus CTLA-4 blockade in lung cancer. Libraries were prepared by immunoSEQ multiplex PCR; TCRdb keeps only in-frame clonotypes and omits some of them. This sample yields tens of thousands of clones, of which more than 60% are seen a single time; under 4.5% belongs to the top ten. The source was peripheral blood, collected from a patient treated with radiotherapy plus ipilimumab. These receptors all stem from a human donor with non-small cell lung cancer who had a partial response to radiotherapy plus ipilimumab. Some clones in this sample may be carry-over from other donors' samples.

The chain employs TRBV5-4 and TRBJ2-2, with D tentatively TRBD2 (7 bases). CDR3 length equals 17 residues. Germline CDR1 SGHNT, CDR2 YYREEE (reference sequence). Trimming took 0 bases from V and 5 from J, leaving 17 bases between them. This CDR3 reads CASSLAVGGAVTGELFF. The CDR3 nucleotides are TGTGCCAGCAGCTTGGCCGTGGGGGGGGCGGTAACCGGGGAGCTGTTTTTT.

V and J are TRBV2 and TRBJ2-5, with TRBD1 matching over 9 bases. The CDR3 totals 15 residues. V lost 6 bases to trimming and J lost 5 bases; unmatched junction nucleotides: 10. Germline-derived CDR1 and CDR2 are SNHLY and FYNNEI. The CDR3 sequence is CASSPLGQGRETQYF. CDR3 nucleotide sequence: TGTGCCAGCAGCCCTCTGGGACAGGGAAGGGAGACCCAGTACTTC.

V and J are TRBV19 and TRBJ2-5, with D perhaps TRBD1 (7 bases). Germline CDR1 and CDR2: LNHDA and SQIVND (reference sequence). V gave up 3 bases and J gave up 2 bases, with 10 bases separating them. The CDR3 runs 14 residues. In DNA form, the CDR3 reads TGTGCCAGTAGTATGGAGGGACAGCAAGAGACCCAGTACTTC. Translation: CASSMEGQQETQYF.

This sequence joins TRBV7-9 and TRBJ2-7; 9 bases match TRBD2. The V segment lost 3 bases and the J segment 7 bases; nucleotides outside the gene matches: 7. Germline-derived CDR1 and CDR2 are SEHNR and FQNEAQ (reference sequence). The CDR3 is 14 amino acids. CDR3 DNA sequence: TGTGCCAGCAGCTTCGTAGCGGGGGAACGGGAGCAGTACTTC. It encodes CASSFVAGEREQYF.

This sequence joins TRBV5-5 and TRBJ2-7, with TRBD1 matching over 10 bases. V lost 0 bases to trimming and J lost 5 bases; unmatched junction nucleotides: 5. The CDR3 is made up of 15 amino acids. The germline CDR1 and CDR2 sequences are SGHKS and YYEKEE (reference sequence). The CDR3 sequence: CASSLGGTGAHEQYF. CDR3 nucleotide sequence: TGTGCCAGCAGCTTGGGTGGGACAGGGGCCCACGAGCAGTACTTC.

This clone occurred once. V and J are TRBV9 and TRBJ2-7, with TRBD2 matching over 8 bases. CDR1 is SGDLS, CDR2 YYNGEE, per germline. The CDR3 is 16 amino acids. V dropped 2 bases and J dropped 3; count of bases not matched to a gene: 10. CDR3 in DNA: TGTGCCAGCAGCGTGGGCAGTACAGCGGGGGTCTACGAGCAGTACTTC. This sequence encodes CASSVGSTAGVYEQYF.

The chain has TRBV4-3 and TRBJ2-6, with a possible D match to TRBD1 (6 bases). Trimming took 3 bases from V and 4 from J, leaving 13 bases between them. Germline CDR1 is LGHNA and CDR2 is YSLEER. The CDR3 is 16 residues long. CDR3 bases: TGCGCCAGCAGCCAGAACAGGGAACCCGGGGCCAACGTCCTGACTTTC. This encodes CASSQNREPGANVLTF.

The V gene is TRBV5-1, the J gene TRBJ2-7; D is unresolved. The V and J ends lost 1 base and 4 bases respectively, with 9 bases between them. Per germline, CDR1 SGHRS and CDR2 YFSETQ. There are 13 residues in the CDR3. The DNA of the CDR3 is TGCGCCAGCAGCTTGAATTCCGGTTACGAGCAGTACTTC. It translates to CASSLNSGYEQYF. Together with reference TRBV5-1 and TRBJ2-7, the CDR3 gives the full variable domain: KAGVTQTPRYLIKTRGQQVTLSCSPISGHRSVSWYQQTPGQGLQFLFEYFSETQRNKGNFPGRFSGRQFSNSRSEMNVSTLELGDSALYLCASSLNSGYEQYFGPGTRLTVT.

In its sample, this clone was seen a few times. This sequence joins TRBV6-1 and TRBJ2-1, with D perhaps matching TRBD1 (6 bases). Germline V gives CDR1 MNHNS, CDR2 SASEGT. The CDR3 contains 12 residues. V dropped 8 bases and J dropped 9 bases, with 14 bases sitting between them. The CDR3 reads CASGGGSREQFF. CDR3 in DNA: TGTGCCAGCGGGGGCGGCTCACGTGAGCAGTTCTTC.

Concerning this clone: Other DNA sequences in the same sample also yield this CDR3. The CDR3 loop is CASSRSYEQYF. The CDR3 DNA reads TGTGCCAGCAGCCGCAGCTACGAGCAGTACTTC. The chain is built from TRBV5-6 and TRBJ2-7, with D uncertain. CDR1 and CDR2 (germline): SGHDT, YYEEEE. The length of the CDR3 is 11 residues. The V gene lost 4 bases and the J gene lost 3 bases, with 5 bases spanning the gap.

This clone was counted only a few times. The J gene is TRBJ1-1, the V gene TRBV4-1; D gene ambiguous. This CDR3 is 15 amino acids long. V was cut by 8 bases and J by 5 bases, with 21 bases left in between. Germline loops: CDR1 MGHRA, CDR2 YSYEKL. The CDR3 reads CASGSPLGLRTEAFF. As DNA, the CDR3 is TGCGCCAGCGGGTCTCCTCTCGGACTGAGGACTGAAGCTTTCTTT.

This sequence joins TRBV11-3 and TRBJ2-1; 11 nucleotides align to TRBD2. V lost 1 base, J lost 6 bases, and 8 bases stayed unmatched. This CDR3 is 17 amino acids long. Per the germline V gene, CDR1 is SGHNT and CDR2 is YENEEA. CDR3 sequence (DNA): TGTGCCAGCAGCTTAGTGTCGCTAGCGGGAGGTGTCAATGAGCAGTTCTTC. Translation: CASSLVSLAGGVNEQFF.

The chain carries TRBV10-1 and TRBJ1-4, with a possible D match to TRBD1 (5 bases). CDR1 is WNHNN and CDR2 is SYGVQD in the germline V gene (reference sequence). The CDR3 is 15 amino acids. The V end lost 0 bases, the J end lost 4 bases, and 9 bases lay between the germline ends. The CDR3 here is CASSESGTGNEKLFF. The CDR3 region has the DNA TGCGCCAGCAGTGAGTCGGGGACTGGTAATGAAAAACTGTTTTTT.

This chain connects TRBV27 to TRBJ2-7; 11 bases agree with TRBD1. The CDR3 runs to 15 residues. The germline V gene encodes CDR1 MNHEY and CDR2 SMNVEV (reference sequence). J gave up 3 bases and V 5 bases, and 6 bases lay outside the gene matches. The CDR3 DNA reads as TGTGCCAGCAGTAGGTGGACAGGGGGCAGCTACGAGCAGTACTTC. Amino acids: CASSRWTGGSYEQYF.

This clone was counted only a few times. The rearrangement uses TRBV4-3 and TRBJ1-3, with D tentatively TRBD1 (5 bases). Deletions cut 0 bases from V and 4 bases from J, with 13 bases between. CDR3 length: 16 residues. Germline CDR1 is LGHNA and CDR2 is YSLEER. CDR3 protein: CASSQDIGVGGNTIYF. CDR3 nucleotide sequence: TGCGCCAGCAGCCAAGATATAGGGGTTGGAGGAAACACCATATATTTT.

This clone was detected a few times. CDR3: CASSKSRTGVNYEQYF. Written as DNA, the CDR3 is TGTGCCAGTAGTAAGAGTCGGACAGGGGTAAACTACGAGCAGTACTTC. This rearrangement joins TRBV19 to TRBJ2-7; 9 nucleotides line up with TRBD1. CDR1 and CDR2 (germline): LNHDA, SQIVND (reference sequence). The junction had 10 bases not matched to a gene; V was cut back by 4 bases and J by 3 bases. This CDR3 is 16 amino acids long.

This clone was seen once. CDR3: CASSAARGPRNEQFF. The CDR3 bases are TGTGCCAGCAGCGCGGCCCGAGGTCCGAGAAATGAGCAGTTCTTC. The rearrangement links TRBV2 to TRBJ2-1; unclear D gene. Germline values: CDR1 SNHLY, CDR2 FYNNEI. This CDR3 comprises 15 residues. Trimming took off 6 bases at V and 7 bases at J, with 19 bases between the two ends.

The genes are TRBV7-7 and TRBJ2-5; TRBD2 aligns across 12 bases. The germline gives CDR1 SSHAT, CDR2 FNYEAQ (reference sequence). The length of the CDR3 is 17 residues. V trimming: 0 bases; J trimming: 5 bases; junction bases outside the gene matches: 7. In nucleotides, the CDR3 is TGTGCCAGCAGCTTAGCGGGGGGACTAGCGGGCCTGGAGACCCAGTACTTC. Amino acids: CASSLAGGLAGLETQYF.

The rearrangement joins TRBV28 to TRBJ2-6; TRBD2 agrees at 7 bases. The germline V gene encodes CDR1 MDHEN and CDR2 SYDVKM. Trimming took 5 bases from V and 0 from J; bases not matched to a gene: 10. This CDR3 spans 18 amino acids. CDR3 bases: TGTGCCAGCAGTCCCCGGGGGGTACCCCACTCTGGGGCCAACGTCCTGACTTTC. This encodes CASSPRGVPHSGANVLTF.

The chain joins TRBV10-3 to TRBJ2-7; possibly TRBD2 for D (6 bases). V was trimmed by 9 bases and J by 2 bases, leaving 17 bases between them. This CDR3 spans 14 amino acids. CDR1 and CDR2 from the germline V gene are ENHRY and SYGVKD. CDR3 nucleotides: TGTGCCATGAAAACTAGCTTGGGAACCTACGAGCAGTACTTC. Amino acid sequence: CAMKTSLGTYEQYF.

V is TRBV7-8 and J is TRBJ1-2; tentative D call: TRBD1 (5 bases). The CDR3 totals 16 residues. V lost 5 bases and J lost 8, with 24 bases in between. Per the germline V gene, CDR1 is SGHVS and CDR2 is FQNEAQ. The CDR3 DNA reads as TGTGCCAGCAGCCGCACCTCGGGACGGAGAGCGGGAGGCTACACCTTC. Encoded protein: CASSRTSGRRAGGYTF.

This sequence joins TRBV28 and TRBJ1-1; maybe TRBD1 (6 bases). There are 16 residues in the CDR3. Trimming shortened V by 1 base and J by 2 bases, and 14 bases separated the two germline ends. Germline CDR1 and CDR2: MDHEN and SYDVKM. CDR3 sequence reads: CASSLLVWTDNTEAFF. In DNA, the CDR3 is TGTGCCAGCAGTTTATTAGTTTGGACAGACAACACTGAAGCTTTCTTT. The variable domain in full, with the rest retrieved from reference TRBV28 and TRBJ1-1, is DVKVTQSSRYLVKRTGEKVFLECVQDMDHENMFWYRQDPGLGLRLIYFSYDVKMKEKGDIPEGYSVSREKKERFSLILESASTNQTSMYLCASSLLVWTDNTEAFFGQGTRLTVV.

The chain uses TRBV29-1 and TRBJ2-7, with TRBD1 matching over 8 bases. CDR3 size: 12 residues. The J segment lost 1 base and the V segment lost 7 bases, leaving 3 bases of the junction unmatched. CDR1 is SQVTM, CDR2 ANQGSEA, per germline. The CDR3 DNA follows: TGCAGCGCCAGACAGGGGTCCTACGAGCAGTACTTC. Translating gives CSARQGSYEQYF.

The chain joins TRBV28 to TRBJ1-2, with D hard to call. The CDR3 totals 12 residues. The germline CDR1 and CDR2 sequences are MDHEN and SYDVKM. V gave up 10 bases and J gave up 7 bases, with 16 bases separating them. CDR3 protein: CATGLAVGGYTF. In nucleotides, the CDR3 is TGTGCCACCGGACTTGCGGTCGGTGGCTACACCTTC.

The V gene is TRBV19, the J gene TRBJ2-7, with D maybe TRBD1 (6 bases). The germline V gene encodes CDR1 LNHDA and CDR2 SQIVND (reference sequence). The CDR3 extends over 13 amino acids. Trimming removed 5 bases at V and 0 bases at J, with 8 bases between. CDR3 region: CASSPDSSYEQYF. The CDR3 nucleotides read TGTGCCAGTAGTCCGGACAGCTCCTACGAGCAGTACTTC.